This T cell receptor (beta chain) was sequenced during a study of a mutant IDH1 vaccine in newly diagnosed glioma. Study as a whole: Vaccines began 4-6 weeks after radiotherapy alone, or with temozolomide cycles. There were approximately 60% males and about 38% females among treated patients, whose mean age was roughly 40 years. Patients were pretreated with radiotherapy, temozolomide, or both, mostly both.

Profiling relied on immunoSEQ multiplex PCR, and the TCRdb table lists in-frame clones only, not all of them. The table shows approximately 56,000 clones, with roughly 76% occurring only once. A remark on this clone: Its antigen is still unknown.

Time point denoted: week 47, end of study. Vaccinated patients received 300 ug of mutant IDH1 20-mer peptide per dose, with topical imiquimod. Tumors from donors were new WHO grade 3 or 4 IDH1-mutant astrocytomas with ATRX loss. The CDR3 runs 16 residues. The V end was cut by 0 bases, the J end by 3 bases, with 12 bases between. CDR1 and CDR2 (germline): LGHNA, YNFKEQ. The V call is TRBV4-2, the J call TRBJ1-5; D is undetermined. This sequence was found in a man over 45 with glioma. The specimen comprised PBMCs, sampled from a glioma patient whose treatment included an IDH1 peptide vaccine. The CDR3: CASSQEHQAVNQPQHF. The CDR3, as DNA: TGTGCCAGCAGCCAAGAACACCAGGCCGTCAATCAGCCCCAGCATTTT.